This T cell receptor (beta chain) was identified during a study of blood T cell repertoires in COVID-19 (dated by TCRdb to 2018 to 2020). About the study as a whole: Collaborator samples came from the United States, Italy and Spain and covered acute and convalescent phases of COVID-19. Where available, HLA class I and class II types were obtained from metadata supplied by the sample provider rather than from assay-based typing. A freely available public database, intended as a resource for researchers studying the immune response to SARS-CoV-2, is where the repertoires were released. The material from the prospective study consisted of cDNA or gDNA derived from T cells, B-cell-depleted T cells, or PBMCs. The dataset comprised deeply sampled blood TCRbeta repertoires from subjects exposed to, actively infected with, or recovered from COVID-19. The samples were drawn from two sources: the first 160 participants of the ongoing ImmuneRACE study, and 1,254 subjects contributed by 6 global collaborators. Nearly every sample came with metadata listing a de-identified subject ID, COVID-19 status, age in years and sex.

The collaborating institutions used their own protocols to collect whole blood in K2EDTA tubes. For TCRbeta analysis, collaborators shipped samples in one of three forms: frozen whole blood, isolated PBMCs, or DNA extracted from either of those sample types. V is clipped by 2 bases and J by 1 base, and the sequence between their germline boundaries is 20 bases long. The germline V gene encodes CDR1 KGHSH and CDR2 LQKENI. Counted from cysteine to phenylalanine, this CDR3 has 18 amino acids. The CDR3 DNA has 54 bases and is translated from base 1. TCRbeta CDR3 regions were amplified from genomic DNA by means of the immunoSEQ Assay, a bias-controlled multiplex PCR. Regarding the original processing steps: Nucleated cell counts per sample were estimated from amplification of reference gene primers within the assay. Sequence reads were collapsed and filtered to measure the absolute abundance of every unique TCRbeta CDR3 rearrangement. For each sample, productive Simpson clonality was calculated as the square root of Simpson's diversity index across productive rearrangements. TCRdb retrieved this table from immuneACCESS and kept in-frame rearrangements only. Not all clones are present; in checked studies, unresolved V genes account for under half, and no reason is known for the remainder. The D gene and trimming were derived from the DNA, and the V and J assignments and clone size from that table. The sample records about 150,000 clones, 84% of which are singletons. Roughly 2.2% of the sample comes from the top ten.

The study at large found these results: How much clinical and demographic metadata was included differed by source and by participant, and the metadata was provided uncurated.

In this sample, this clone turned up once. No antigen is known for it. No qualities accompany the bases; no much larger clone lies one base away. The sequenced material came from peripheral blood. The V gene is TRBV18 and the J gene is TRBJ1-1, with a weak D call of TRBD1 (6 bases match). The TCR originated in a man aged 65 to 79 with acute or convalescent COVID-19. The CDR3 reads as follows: CASSPRSGARTTNTEAFF. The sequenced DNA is TGTGCCAGCTCACCAAGGTCAGGGGCGAGGACGACGAACACTGAAGCTTTCTTT.